This T cell receptor beta chain was identified during a study of blood T cell repertoires in COVID-19 (dated by TCRdb to 2018 to 2021). About the investigation overall: The collaborator samples originated in the United States, Italy and Spain and spanned the acute and convalescent phases of COVID-19. Samples were obtained from the ongoing ImmuneRACE study (first 160 participants) and from some 1,300 subjects provided by 6 global collaborators. The repertoires were released in a freely available public database meant as a resource for research on the immune response to SARS-CoV-2. The dataset comprised deeply sampled blood TCRbeta repertoires from subjects exposed to, actively infected with, or recovered from COVID-19. The material from the prospective study consisted of cDNA or gDNA derived from T cells, B-cell-depleted T cells, or PBMCs. Nearly every sample came with metadata listing a de-identified subject ID, COVID-19 status, age in years and sex. Where available, HLA class I and class II types were taken from metadata supplied by the sample provider and were not determined by assay-based typing.

From the cysteine through the phenylalanine, the CDR3 covers 18 amino acids. The DNA shown is the 54-base CDR3, in frame from base 1. Via the germline V gene, CDR1 is LGHNA and CDR2 YSLEER. V lost 0 bases and J lost 6 bases, and the count of bases not matched to a germline gene is 11. Comments on this clone: Its antigen is not yet known. Base quality data are lacking; no much larger clone is found one base away.

The paper as a whole reports these results and caveats: The quantity of clinical and demographic metadata differed by source and by participant and was supplied without curation.

TCRbeta CDR3 regions were amplified from genomic DNA by means of the immunoSEQ Assay, a bias-controlled multiplex PCR. In the authors' own workflow: Within the assay, amplification of reference gene primers was used to estimate how many nucleated cells each sample contained. Sequence reads were collapsed and filtered to measure the absolute abundance of every unique TCRbeta CDR3 rearrangement. For each sample, productive Simpson clonality was calculated by taking the square root of Simpson's diversity index across productive rearrangements. The table comes from immuneACCESS by way of TCRdb, which keeps in-frame sequences with V and J called. Part of the clones is missing from these tables; in studies checked, under half for an unresolved V gene and the rest for unknown reasons. V, J and clone size derive from that table, while D and trimming were established from the DNA sequence. In all, the sample holds under 400,000 clones, and 90% of those were seen once. The ten largest make up about 6.8% of the sample.

Each collaborating institution followed its own protocols to collect whole blood in K2EDTA tubes. For TCRbeta analysis, collaborators shipped samples in one of three forms: frozen whole blood, isolated PBMCs, or DNA extracted from either of those sample types. The receptor's source is a man between 18 and 35 years old with active or convalescent COVID-19. Sequenced material: peripheral blood. The rearranged chain carries TRBV4-3 and TRBJ2-3; 11 of the junction bases match TRBD2. The sequence in DNA is TGCGCCAGCAGCCAAGATCGAGGACTAGCGGGCTTCGGGGATACGCAGTATTTT. This gives the protein CASSQDRGLAGFGDTQYF.